This passage covers 23 T cell receptor beta chains from one sample sequenced in a study of T cells in Graves' hyperthyroidism and ophthalmopathy. Amplified TCR beta CDR3 regions derived from RNA transcripts. HTBI primers were employed in a first-round RT-PCR of the TCR CDR3. TCRdb reprocessed the multiplex PCR reads via MiXCR and lists one record per CDR3 protein. The sample shows some 620,000 distinct CDR3 sequences, under 20% of them seen only once. Input material: blood. The receptors were sampled from a woman under 40 with Graves' hyperthyroidism.

This chain connects TRBV5-4 to TRBJ2-7, with D maybe TRBD1 (5 bases). The CDR3 is 14 residues long. V was clipped by 7 bases and J by 2 bases, with 16 bases between them. Germline CDR1 reads SGHNT; CDR2 reads YYREEE (reference sequence). The CDR3 region has the DNA TGTGCCAGCTTAGACAGCACTCTCCCCTACGAGCAGTACTTC. As protein: CASLDSTLPYEQYF.

This clonotype was counted between two and nine times. The gene calls are TRBV5-6 and TRBJ2-1, with D uncertain. CDR1 and CDR2 from the germline V gene are SGHDT and YYEEEE. The CDR3 is 11 amino acids. The V end was cut by 7 bases, the J end by 6 bases, with 8 bases between. CDR3 sequence reads: CASGPANEQFF. The CDR3 DNA is TGTGCCAGCGGGCCAGCCAATGAGCAGTTCTTC.

In its sample, this clonotype was seen a few times. The chain combines TRBV19 with TRBJ2-1; 10 nucleotides line up with TRBD2. CDR1 and CDR2 from the germline V gene are LNHDA and SQIVND (reference sequence). After removal of 5 bases from V and 9 bases from J, the junction contained 1 base not matched to a gene. This CDR3 is 12 amino acids long. CDR3 sequence (DNA): TGTGCCAGTAGTGTAGCGGGAGGTGAGCAGTTCTTC. This sequence encodes CASSVAGGEQFF.

Comment on this clonotype: Possible read error: a much larger clone is one base away. A read error is likely, as this CDR3 ends without the conserved phenylalanine or tryptophan. The rearrangement uses TRBV11-2 and TRBJ2-3; 13 nucleotides line up with TRBD2. With V trimmed by 5 bases and J by 1 base, 6 bases remained unmatched. The CDR3 extends over 17 amino acids. Germline V CDR1 and CDR2: SGHAT, FQNNGV. This CDR3 reads CASSTRLAGGRTDTQYL. CDR3 DNA sequence: TGTGCCAGCAGCACACGACTAGCGGGAGGCCGCACAGATACGCAGTATCTT.

Ten or more counts support this clonotype. The J gene is TRBJ2-1, the V gene TRBV6-1; D is unresolved. Trimming took 5 bases from V and 10 from J, leaving 18 bases between them. CDR1 is MNHNS and CDR2 is SASEGT in the germline V gene. The CDR3 covers 14 residues. The CDR3 is CASSLHGRSKEQFF. The CDR3, as DNA: TGTGCCAGCAGTCTACACGGTCGGAGCAAGGAGCAGTTCTTC.

V and J are TRBV6-5 and TRBJ2-1; 11 positions agree with TRBD2. The V segment lost 0 bases and the J segment 8 bases; nucleotides outside the gene matches: 15. Germline-derived CDR1 and CDR2 are MNHEY and SVGAGI. This CDR3 is built from 19 residues. The CDR3 here is CASSYSELAGAALPHEQFF. CDR3 DNA: TGTGCCAGCAGTTACTCGGAACTAGCGGGGGCCGCCCTCCCCCATGAGCAGTTCTTC.

This clonotype was seen a few times. The J gene is TRBJ1-2, the V gene TRBV20-1; D is uncertain. In germline, CDR1 is DFQATT, CDR2 SNEGSKA (reference sequence). V lost 6 bases, J lost 4 bases, and 15 bases lay in between. The CDR3 totals 13 residues. CDR3 in amino acids: CSAGGPNSYGYTF. CDR3 in DNA: TGCAGTGCCGGCGGACCAAACTCCTATGGCTACACCTTC.

There are many counts of this clonotype. V gene TRBV3-1 combines with J gene TRBJ2-3, with D unresolved. V was trimmed by 2 bases and J by 2 bases, leaving 17 bases between them. Germline V gene sequence: CDR1 LGHDT, CDR2 YNNKEL (reference sequence). CDR3 length: 17 amino acids. CDR3 region: CASSQPLELSFTDTQYF. The CDR3 nucleotides read TGTGCCAGCAGCCAACCGTTAGAATTGTCCTTCACAGATACGCAGTATTTT.

This chain connects TRBV28 to TRBJ2-1; D is ambiguous. The CDR3 extends over 15 amino acids. Trimming took 3 bases from V and 0 from J, leaving 9 bases between them. Germline assignment: CDR1 MDHEN and CDR2 SYDVKM. The CDR3 loop reads CASSFPESSYNEQFF. The CDR3 nucleotides are TGTGCCAGCAGTTTTCCGGAGAGCTCCTACAATGAGCAGTTCTTC.

The chain combines TRBV5-6 with TRBJ1-2; no firm D call. Germline V gives CDR1 SGHDT, CDR2 YYEEEE. Deletions cut 4 bases from V and 8 bases from J, with 15 bases between. The CDR3 is 13 amino acids. This CDR3 is CASSLPVSGGYTF. DNA for the CDR3: TGTGCCAGCAGCCTCCCAGTCAGCGGAGGCTACACCTTC.

This clonotype appeared many times. This chain uses TRBV10-3 with TRBJ2-7; 8 bases are shared with TRBD1. V dropped 5 bases and J dropped 5; count of bases not matched to a gene: 8. Per germline, CDR1 ENHRY and CDR2 SYGVKD. The CDR3 length is 14 residues. The CDR3 loop is CAISQTGEDHEQYF. In DNA form, the CDR3 reads TGTGCCATCAGTCAGACAGGGGAGGACCACGAGCAGTACTTC.

This clonotype has ten or more counts. The V and J genes are TRBV6-4 and TRBJ1-6; 7 bases match TRBD1. This CDR3 is 13 amino acids long. V lost 4 bases to trimming and J lost 9 bases; unmatched junction nucleotides: 3. Germline V gene data show CDR1 as MRHNA and CDR2 as SNTAGT. The CDR3 protein is CASSGTGTSPLHF. Here the CDR3 DNA reads TGTGCCAGCAGTGGGACAGGAACTTCACCCCTCCACTTT.

V and J are TRBV24-1 and TRBJ1-1; possibly TRBD1 for D (6 bases). This CDR3 is 20 amino acids long. From germline, CDR1 is KGHDR and CDR2 SFDVKD. V was pared by 0 bases and J by 1 base, with 23 bases between. In nucleotides, the CDR3 is TGTGCCACCAGTGATTTGCGGGGGTGGACAGCCCCGGAAGGGAACACTGAAGCTTTCTTT. As protein: CATSDLRGWTAPEGNTEAFF.

This sequence joins TRBV29-1 and TRBJ1-1; D is uncertain. CDR3 length equals 12 residues. CDR1 SQVTM and CDR2 ANQGSEA come from the germline V gene. V lost 6 bases to trimming and J lost 0 bases, with 8 bases between them. CDR3: CSVHSMNTEAFF. Written as DNA, the CDR3 is TGCAGCGTGCACAGCATGAACACTGAAGCTTTCTTT.

The CDR3 DNA is TGCAGCGTTGGAGAGACTAGCTTATCCGGGGAGCTGTTTTTT. Amino acids: CSVGETSLSGELFF. This chain links TRBV29-1 with TRBJ2-2; TRBD2 agrees at 7 bases. Looked up from germline, CDR1 is SQVTM and CDR2 is ANQGSEA. J lost 6 bases, V lost 4 bases, and 8 bases had no gene match. CDR3 size: 14 residues.

This chain joins TRBV7-2 and TRBJ2-2; 9 bases agree with TRBD2. Trimming removed 5 bases from V and 3 bases from J; junction bases left unmatched: 16. The CDR3 is 19 amino acids. Germline values: CDR1 SGHTA, CDR2 FQGNSA. The CDR3 reads CASSPGAWREGRDTGELFF. As DNA, the CDR3 is TGTGCCAGCAGCCCCGGGGCGTGGCGGGAGGGCCGAGACACCGGGGAGCTGTTTTTT. The entire variable domain, with the rest obtained from reference TRBV7-2 and TRBJ2-2, is as follows: GAGVSQSPSNKVTEKGKDVELRCDPISGHTALYWYRQSLGQGLEFLIYFQGNSAPDKSGLPSDRFSAERTGGSVSTLTIQRTQQEDSAVYLCASSPGAWREGRDTGELFFGEGSRLTVL.

This chain joins TRBV7-9 and TRBJ2-3, with 7 bases lining up with TRBD2. Trimming removed 5 bases from V and 7 bases from J; junction bases left unmatched: 9. The CDR3 loop spans 14 amino acids. CDR1 and CDR2 from the germline V gene are SEHNR and FQNEAQ (reference sequence). CDR3 amino acids: CASSPGLEPYTQYF. In nucleotides, the CDR3 is TGTGCCAGCAGCCCAGGACTAGAGCCATATACGCAGTATTTT.

This clonotype was found a few times. This chain connects TRBV19 to TRBJ2-3; D is undetermined. V lost 5 bases to trimming and J lost 1 base, with 10 bases between them. This CDR3 spans 14 amino acids. Germline CDR1 LNHDA, CDR2 SQIVND (reference sequence). The CDR3: CASSAPLGTDTQYF. CDR3 nucleotide sequence: TGTGCCAGTAGTGCTCCCTTGGGCACAGATACGCAGTATTTT.

J is TRBJ1-1 and V is TRBV4-3; D remains unclear. This CDR3 contains 14 residues. V shed 0 bases and J shed 7 bases, with 12 bases lying between them. Germline lookup yields CDR1 LGHNA and CDR2 YSLEER. This CDR3 is CASSQDGRQDEAFF. The CDR3, as DNA: TGCGCCAGCAGCCAAGATGGGAGACAAGATGAAGCTTTCTTT.

This rearrangement joins TRBV6-1 to TRBJ1-6; 7 nucleotides agree with TRBD1. The CDR3 totals 16 residues. Trimming cost V 5 bases and J 7 bases; bases outside gene matches: 11. Germline V gene sequence: CDR1 MNHNS, CDR2 SASEGT. The CDR3 loop is CASSRKWDRSNSPLHF. CDR3 in DNA: TGTGCCAGCAGTCGGAAGTGGGACAGAAGCAATTCACCCCTCCACTTT.

This clonotype occurred a few times. The V gene is TRBV6-1, the J gene TRBJ2-4; D may correspond to TRBD1 or TRBD2 (5 bases each). V dropped 9 bases and J dropped 3 bases, with 12 bases sitting between them. CDR1 MNHNS and CDR2 SASEGT come from the germline V gene. This CDR3 is 13 amino acids long. This CDR3 is CASRDHGKNIQYF. The DNA of the CDR3 is TGTGCCAGTCGGGACCATGGCAAAAACATTCAGTACTTC.

This clonotype was detected once. The chain employs TRBV4-1 and TRBJ1-1; TRBD1 matches 7 bases. V gave up 1 base and J gave up 7 bases; unmatched junction bases: 3. Germline CDR1 and CDR2: MGHRA and YSYEKL. The CDR3 extends over 13 amino acids. CDR3 DNA: TGCGCCAGCAGCCAAGTGGGACAGAATGAAGCTTTCTTT. It specifies CASSQVGQNEAFF.

The table lists this clonotype with many counts. J is TRBJ2-4 and V is TRBV2; D is undetermined. V was trimmed by 1 base and J by 0 bases, leaving 7 bases between them. Germline CDR1 and CDR2: SNHLY and FYNNEI. The CDR3 totals 15 residues. The DNA for the CDR3 is TGTGCCAGCAGTGAAGAGTCACTAGCCAAAAACATTCAGTACTTC. Its protein product is CASSEESLAKNIQYF.